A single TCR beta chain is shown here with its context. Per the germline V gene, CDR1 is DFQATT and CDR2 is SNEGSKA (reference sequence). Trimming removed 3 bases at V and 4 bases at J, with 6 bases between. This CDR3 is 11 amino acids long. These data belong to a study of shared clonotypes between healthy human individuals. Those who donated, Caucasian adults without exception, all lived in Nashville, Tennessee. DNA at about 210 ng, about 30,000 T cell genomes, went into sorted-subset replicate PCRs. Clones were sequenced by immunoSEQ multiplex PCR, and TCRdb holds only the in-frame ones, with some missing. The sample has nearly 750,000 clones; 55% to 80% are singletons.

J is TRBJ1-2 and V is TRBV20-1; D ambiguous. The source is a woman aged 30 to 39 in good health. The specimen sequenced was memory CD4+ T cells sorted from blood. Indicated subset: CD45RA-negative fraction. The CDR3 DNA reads TGCAGTGCTAGCCAGGTCTATGGCTACACCTTC. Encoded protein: CSASQVYGYTF.